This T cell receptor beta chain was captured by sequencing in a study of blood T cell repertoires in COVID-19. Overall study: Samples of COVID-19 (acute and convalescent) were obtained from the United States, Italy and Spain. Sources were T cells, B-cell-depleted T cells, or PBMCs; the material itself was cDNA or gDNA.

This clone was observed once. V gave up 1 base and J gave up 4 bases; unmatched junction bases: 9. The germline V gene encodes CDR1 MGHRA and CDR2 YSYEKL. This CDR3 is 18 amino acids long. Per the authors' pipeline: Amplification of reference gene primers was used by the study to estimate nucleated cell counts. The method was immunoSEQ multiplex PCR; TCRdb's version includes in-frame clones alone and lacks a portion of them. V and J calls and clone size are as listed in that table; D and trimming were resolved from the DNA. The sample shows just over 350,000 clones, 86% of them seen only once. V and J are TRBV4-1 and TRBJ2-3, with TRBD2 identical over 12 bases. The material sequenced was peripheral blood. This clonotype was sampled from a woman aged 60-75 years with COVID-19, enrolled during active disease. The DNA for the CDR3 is TGCGCCAGCAGCCAAGTATGGTGGACTAGCGGGACTTCAGATACGCAGTATTTT. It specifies CASSQVWWTSGTSDTQYF.